Following are 12 T cell receptor beta chains from one sample sequenced in a study of PD-1 blockade in classical Hodgkin lymphoma. Time point in this sample: cycle 4 day 1 (C4D1), after six to seven weeks of nivolumab. Every patient had relapsed following autologous stem cell transplantation, and cohorts differed in brentuximab vedotin exposure. Measured with immunoSEQ multiplex PCR; TCRdb has only the in-frame clones, and not every one. The data contain roughly 64,000 clones, less than 95% of them singletons. Material: peripheral blood mononuclear cells (PBMCs), obtained before the fourth cycle of nivolumab. The receptors come from a human donor with classical Hodgkin lymphoma.

The chain is built from TRBV5-1 and TRBJ2-7, with D uncertain. V lost 1 base and J 2 bases, leaving 13 bases between the germline ends. Germline assignment: CDR1 SGHRS and CDR2 YFSETQ. There are 15 residues in the CDR3. The CDR3 DNA follows: TGCGCCAGCAGCTTGTCAGCCTCGGAGACCTACGAGCAGTACTTC. Translating gives CASSLSASETYEQYF. The whole variable domain, filled in from reference TRBV5-1 and TRBJ2-7, reads KAGVTQTPRYLIKTRGQQVTLSCSPISGHRSVSWYQQTPGQGLQFLFEYFSETQRNKGNFPGRFSGRQFSNSRSEMNVSTLELGDSALYLCASSLSASETYEQYFGPGTRLTVT.

The rearrangement uses TRBV19 and TRBJ2-6; D uncertain. The V gene lost 7 bases and the J gene lost 0 bases, with 13 bases spanning the gap. The CDR3 covers 16 residues. Germline V CDR1 and CDR2: LNHDA, SQIVND (reference sequence). CDR3 DNA sequence: TGTGCCAGTACCCGTGACTTGAGCTCTGGGGCCAACGTCCTGACTTTC. It specifies CASTRDLSSGANVLTF.

This rearrangement joins TRBV14 to TRBJ2-2; TRBD2 matches at 8 bases. Germline V gene data show CDR1 as SGHDN and CDR2 as FVKESK. The CDR3 spans 17 residues. Trimming at V came to 4 bases and at J to 0 bases, leaving 7 bases not matched to a gene. The CDR3 nucleotides are TGTGCCAGCAGCCCCCTGGCGGGGGGACCGAACACCGGGGAGCTGTTTTTT. Its translation: CASSPLAGGPNTGELFF.

V usage is TRBV27 and J usage is TRBJ2-3; possible D gene TRBD2, 5 bases. Trimming took 5 bases from V and 4 from J, leaving 7 bases between them. This CDR3 contains 12 residues. Germline V gene sequence: CDR1 MNHEY, CDR2 SMNVEV (reference sequence). The chain's CDR3 is CASSGRPDTQYF. The CDR3 DNA reads TGTGCCAGCAGTGGGAGACCAGATACGCAGTATTTT.

This chain links TRBV30 with TRBJ1-2; no clear D. Germline values: CDR1 GTSNPN, CDR2 SVGIG (reference sequence). CDR3 length: 12 residues. With 3 bases removed from V and 4 bases from J, the gap between germline ends came to 9 bases. The DNA of the CDR3 is TGTGCCTGGAGATCGGTAATCTATGGCTACACCTTC. This sequence encodes CAWRSVIYGYTF.

V usage is TRBV4-1 and J usage is TRBJ2-7, with unresolved D. Germline V CDR1 and CDR2: MGHRA, YSYEKL. CDR3 length equals 13 residues. Between the trimmed V and J ends, which lost 4 bases and 3 bases, there was a span of 10 bases. CDR3 loop: CASSPRPDYEQYF. CDR3 sequence (DNA): TGCGCCAGCAGCCCCAGGCCGGACTACGAGCAGTACTTC.

The chain employs TRBV11-3 and TRBJ2-7; the D gene is possibly TRBD2 (5 bases). Trimming removed 2 bases at V and 5 bases at J, with 10 bases between. CDR3 length: 13 amino acids. Germline loops: CDR1 SGHNT, CDR2 YENEEA. Here the CDR3 DNA reads TGTGCCAGCAGCTTAATCCTCGGGGACGAGCAGTACTTC. Amino acid sequence: CASSLILGDEQYF.

This rearrangement joins TRBV6-1 to TRBJ1-1, with 7 bases fitting TRBD1. Per germline, CDR1 MNHNS and CDR2 SASEGT. This CDR3 has 13 residues. After removal of 0 bases from V and 11 bases from J, the junction contained 6 bases not matched to a gene. CDR3 DNA: TGTGCCAGCAGTGAAGCTAGGGGGCGCGGTGCTTTCTTT. Translating gives CASSEARGRGAFF.

The chain is built from TRBV11-2 and TRBJ1-3; 7 bases match TRBD1. The CDR3 has 15 amino acids. CDR1 and CDR2 from the germline V gene are SGHAT and FQNNGV. The J segment lost 0 bases and the V segment lost 5 bases, leaving 4 bases of the junction unmatched. CDR3 sequence (DNA): TGTGCCAGCAGCGTAGCAGGGGGCTCTGGAAACACCATATATTTT. This translates into CASSVAGGSGNTIYF.

The chain uses TRBV5-1 and TRBJ2-5; D not certain. From germline, CDR1 is SGHRS and CDR2 YFSETQ. This CDR3 region has 12 residues. V was trimmed by 3 bases and J by 5 bases, leaving 8 bases between them. The CDR3 spells CASSYLDETQYF. The CDR3 DNA sequence: TGCGCCAGCAGCTATTTGGATGAGACCCAGTACTTC.

The chain carries TRBV10-3 and TRBJ2-3; TRBD2 is a possible D gene (6 bases). V was clipped by 0 bases and J by 4 bases, with 8 bases between them. In germline, CDR1 is ENHRY, CDR2 SYGVKD. The CDR3 sequence is 14 residues long. CDR3: CAISESEGSDTQYF. CDR3 nucleotides: TGTGCCATCAGTGAGTCGGAGGGCTCAGATACGCAGTATTTT.

This chain joins TRBV4-1 and TRBJ1-5, with D unclear. Trimming took 4 bases from V and 7 from J, leaving 11 bases between them. Germline CDR1 reads MGHRA; CDR2 reads YSYEKL. This CDR3 contains 13 residues. The CDR3 here is CASSLSLGQPQHF. CDR3 nucleotides: TGCGCCAGCAGCCTCAGTTTGGGACAGCCCCAGCATTTT.